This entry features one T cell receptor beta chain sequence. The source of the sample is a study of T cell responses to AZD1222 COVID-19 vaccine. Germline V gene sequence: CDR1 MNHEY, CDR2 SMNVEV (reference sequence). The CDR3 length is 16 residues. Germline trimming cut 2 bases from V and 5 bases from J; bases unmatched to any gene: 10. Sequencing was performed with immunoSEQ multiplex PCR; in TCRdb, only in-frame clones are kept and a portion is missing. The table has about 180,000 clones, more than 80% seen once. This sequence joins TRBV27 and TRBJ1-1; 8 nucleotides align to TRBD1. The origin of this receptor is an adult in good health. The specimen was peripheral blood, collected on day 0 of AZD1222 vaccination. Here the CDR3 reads CASSLIPGGEGTEAFF. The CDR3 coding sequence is TGTGCCAGCAGTTTAATTCCAGGGGGCGAAGGGACTGAAGCTTTCTTT.